The entry that follows covers one T cell receptor (beta chain) sequence. The data belong to a study of T cell changes during pregnancy in multiple sclerosis. This table comes from immunoSEQ multiplex PCR, and its TCRdb copy is limited to in-frame clones, with some not included. Among 35,000 to 50,000 clones listed, 88% were seen once. The sequencing here drew on CD4+ T cells from peripheral blood mononuclear cells, taken in the second trimester of pregnancy. The TCR sequence derives from a female donor with multiple sclerosis, enrolled in a pregnancy study.

The CDR3 sequence: CASRAEGDAYEQYF. The CDR3 nucleotides read TGTGCCAGCAGGGCGGAAGGGGATGCCTACGAGCAGTACTTC. V gene TRBV28 combines with J gene TRBJ2-7; the D gene is possibly TRBD1 (5 bases). CDR3 length: 14 amino acids. Per germline, CDR1 MDHEN and CDR2 SYDVKM. V was trimmed by 6 bases and J by 2 bases, leaving 14 bases between them.